A selection of T cell receptor beta chains follows, all from one sample in a study of control samples from healthy donors and cancer patients. Assay: immunoSEQ multiplex PCR; the TCRdb copy retains only in-frame clones and omits some. The table shows about 89,000 clones, with about nine tenths occurring only once. Specimen: blood. These receptors originate from a man aged 25-45 years in good health. Each CDR3 is given with its conserved first and last residue. A D gene is named only where the DNA matches it firmly. A row's size may be missing; if present it is once, few, many or a size class.

abundance: -
j_gene: TRBJ2-7
v_gene: TRBV9
d_gene: -
CDR3aa: CASSPTGRGGSYEQYF
CDR3nt: TGTGCCAGCAGCCCAACGGGGAGAGGGGGCTCCTACGAGCAGTACTTC

abundance: -
j_gene: TRBJ2-1
v_gene: TRBV12-3/TRBV12-4
d_gene: -
CDR3aa: CASSLGGNEQFF
CDR3nt: TGTGCCAGCAGTTTAGGGGGGAATGAGCAGTTCTTC

abundance: -
j_gene: TRBJ2-5
v_gene: TRBV6-2/TRBV6-3
d_gene: -
CDR3aa: CASSYQGSETQYF
CDR3nt: TGTGCCAGCAGTTACCAGGGGTCAGAGACCCAGTACTTC

abundance: -
j_gene: TRBJ1-6
v_gene: TRBV19
d_gene: -
CDR3aa: CASSMDPSGNSPLHF
CDR3nt: TGTGCCAGTAGTATGGACCCTTCGGGAAATTCACCCCTCCACTTT

abundance: -
j_gene: TRBJ1-6
v_gene: TRBV6-5
d_gene: TRBD1
CDR3aa: CASSSWTGQPLHF
CDR3nt: TGTGCCAGCAGTTCCTGGACAGGGCAGCCCCTCCACTTT

abundance: -
j_gene: TRBJ1-2
v_gene: TRBV7-9
d_gene: TRBD1
CDR3aa: CASSAGQGDGYTF
CDR3nt: TGTGCCAGCAGCGCGGGACAGGGGGATGGCTACACCTTC

abundance: -
j_gene: TRBJ1-5
v_gene: TRBV7-8
d_gene: TRBD1
CDR3aa: CASSVGQGAGQPQHF
CDR3nt: TGTGCCAGCAGCGTAGGACAGGGGGCTGGACAGCCCCAGCATTTT

abundance: -
j_gene: TRBJ2-5
v_gene: TRBV21-1
d_gene: -
CDR3aa: CASGLPGLAQETQYF
CDR3nt: TGTGCCAGCGGACTCCCCGGACTGGCACAAGAGACCCAGTACTTC

abundance: -
j_gene: TRBJ1-2
v_gene: TRBV18
d_gene: -
CDR3aa: CASSPNREAGDYGYTF
CDR3nt: TGTGCCAGCTCACCAAATCGGGAAGCGGGGGACTATGGCTACACCTTC

abundance: -
j_gene: TRBJ1-1
v_gene: TRBV27
d_gene: TRBD1
CDR3aa: CASSGRDRGRVGNTEAFF
CDR3nt: TGTGCCAGCAGTGGCCGGGACAGGGGGCGAGTCGGGAACACTGAAGCTTTCTTT

abundance: -
j_gene: TRBJ1-4
v_gene: TRBV21-1
d_gene: -
CDR3aa: CASSRGRAPQGEKLFF
CDR3nt: TGTGCCAGCAGCAGGGGACGGGCTCCACAGGGTGAAAAACTGTTTTTT

abundance: -
j_gene: TRBJ1-4
v_gene: TRBV4-2
d_gene: TRBD1
CDR3aa: CASSQEGQGSRLANEKLFF
CDR3nt: TGTGCCAGCAGCCAAGAGGGACAGGGGTCACGTCTGGCTAATGAAAAACTGTTTTTT

abundance: -
j_gene: TRBJ1-3
v_gene: TRBV6-5
d_gene: -
CDR3aa: CASTTPTGTGNTIYF
CDR3nt: TGTGCCAGCACTACTCCAACAGGGACTGGAAACACCATATATTTT

abundance: -
j_gene: TRBJ2-3
v_gene: TRBV27
d_gene: TRBD2
CDR3aa: CASRLAGTDTQYF
CDR3nt: TGTGCCAGCCGACTAGCCGGCACAGATACGCAGTATTTT

abundance: -
j_gene: TRBJ1-1
v_gene: TRBV19
d_gene: -
CDR3aa: CASSMLTMFPGRKNTEAFF
CDR3nt: TGTGCCAGTAGTATGTTAACGATGTTCCCGGGACGGAAGAACACTGAAGCTTTCTTT

abundance: -
j_gene: TRBJ1-6
v_gene: TRBV30
d_gene: -
CDR3aa: CAWSGGRGGRDDSPLHF
CDR3nt: TGTGCCTGGAGTGGAGGCCGGGGGGGCAGGGACGATTCACCCCTCCACTTT

abundance: -
j_gene: TRBJ1-5
v_gene: TRBV10-3
d_gene: TRBD1
CDR3aa: CAISDVTGGGNQPQHF
CDR3nt: TGTGCCATCAGTGACGTAACAGGGGGAGGCAATCAGCCCCAGCATTTT

abundance: -
j_gene: TRBJ1-1
v_gene: TRBV5-6
d_gene: -
CDR3aa: CASSLQGEATEAFF
CDR3nt: TGTGCCAGCAGCTTGCAGGGAGAGGCCACTGAAGCTTTCTTT

abundance: -
j_gene: TRBJ1-2
v_gene: TRBV9
d_gene: -
CDR3aa: CAGSAPAQGTPNYGYTF
CDR3nt: TGTGCCGGCAGCGCACCGGCTCAGGGGACCCCTAACTATGGCTACACCTTC

abundance: -
j_gene: TRBJ2-5
v_gene: TRBV4-2
d_gene: -
CDR3aa: CASSQGRAPETQYF
CDR3nt: TGTGCCAGCAGCCAAGGCAGGGCACCCGAGACCCAGTACTTC

abundance: once
j_gene: TRBJ2-7
v_gene: TRBV10-3
d_gene: TRBD1
CDR3aa: CAISGTGAYEQYF
CDR3nt: TGTGCCATCAGTGGGACAGGGGCCTACGAGCAGTACTTC

abundance: -
j_gene: TRBJ1-1
v_gene: TRBV2
d_gene: -
CDR3aa: CASSKGGTSLSTEAFF
CDR3nt: TGTGCCAGCAGTAAAGGGGGTACCTCCCTGAGCACTGAAGCTTTCTTT

abundance: -
j_gene: TRBJ1-6
v_gene: TRBV30
d_gene: TRBD1
CDR3aa: CAWSRDRAGGSPLHF
CDR3nt: TGTGCCTGGAGTCGAGACAGGGCTGGTGGTTCACCCCTCCACTTT

abundance: -
j_gene: TRBJ1-2
v_gene: TRBV20-1
d_gene: TRBD1
CDR3aa: CSASKGGGYGYTF
CDR3nt: TGCAGTGCTAGTAAAGGGGGCGGCTATGGCTACACCTTC

abundance: -
j_gene: TRBJ2-1
v_gene: TRBV4-1
d_gene: TRBD2
CDR3aa: CASSQGVASGNNEQFF
CDR3nt: TGCGCCAGCAGCCAGGGGGTGGCTAGCGGAAACAATGAGCAGTTCTTC

abundance: once
j_gene: TRBJ2-1
v_gene: TRBV21-1
d_gene: -
CDR3aa: CASSKGLGLAGTYNEQFF
CDR3nt: TGTGCCAGCAGCAAGGGACTGGGGCTAGCGGGGACATACAATGAGCAGTTCTTC

abundance: -
j_gene: TRBJ2-3
v_gene: TRBV9
d_gene: -
CDR3aa: CARSVGGGGAGTDTQYF
CDR3nt: TGTGCCCGCAGCGTAGGAGGAGGGGGGGCCGGCACAGATACGCAGTATTTT

abundance: -
j_gene: TRBJ2-1
v_gene: TRBV7-2
d_gene: TRBD2
CDR3aa: CASSPRTSGGSYNEQFF
CDR3nt: TGTGCCAGCAGCCCACGGACTAGCGGGGGCTCCTACAATGAGCAGTTCTTC

abundance: -
j_gene: TRBJ2-1
v_gene: TRBV27
d_gene: -
CDR3aa: CASSLEGFGEQFF
CDR3nt: TGTGCCAGCAGTTTGGAGGGTTTTGGTGAGCAGTTCTTC

abundance: -
j_gene: TRBJ2-7
v_gene: TRBV12-3/TRBV12-4
d_gene: TRBD1
CDR3aa: CASREDRDYEQYF
CDR3nt: TGTGCCAGCAGAGAAGACAGGGACTACGAGCAGTACTTC

abundance: -
j_gene: TRBJ2-3
v_gene: TRBV5-4
d_gene: TRBD2
CDR3aa: CASTVLPRGGKDTQYF
CDR3nt: TGTGCCAGCACCGTCCTCCCACGGGGGGGGAAGGATACGCAGTATTTT

abundance: -
j_gene: TRBJ1-2
v_gene: TRBV27
d_gene: -
CDR3aa: CASSFGGGGTYGYTF
CDR3nt: TGTGCCAGCAGTTTCGGCGGGGGCGGGACCTATGGCTACACCTTC

abundance: -
j_gene: TRBJ2-7
v_gene: TRBV18
d_gene: -
CDR3aa: CASSPPGPGSGEQYF
CDR3nt: TGTGCCAGCTCACCACCTGGACCAGGTTCTGGCGAGCAGTACTTC

abundance: -
j_gene: TRBJ1-6
v_gene: TRBV2
d_gene: TRBD1
CDR3aa: CACHDRGNSPLHF
CDR3nt: TGTGCCTGTCACGACAGGGGGAATTCACCCCTCCACTTT

abundance: -
j_gene: TRBJ1-2
v_gene: TRBV25-1
d_gene: -
CDR3aa: CASSASDGYNYGYTF
CDR3nt: TGTGCCAGCAGTGCCTCCGATGGGTACAACTATGGCTACACCTTC

abundance: -
j_gene: TRBJ1-1
v_gene: TRBV30
d_gene: -
CDR3aa: CAWSTVGRSEAFF
CDR3nt: TGTGCCTGGAGTACAGTAGGTAGGTCTGAAGCTTTCTTT

abundance: -
j_gene: TRBJ1-2
v_gene: TRBV4-2
d_gene: TRBD1
CDR3aa: CASSQDAGGSSNYGYTF
CDR3nt: TGTGCCAGCAGCCAAGATGCAGGGGGCTCCTCTAACTATGGCTACACCTTC

abundance: -
j_gene: TRBJ2-1
v_gene: TRBV7-6
d_gene: TRBD1
CDR3aa: CASSSRGDRVNEQFF
CDR3nt: TGTGCCAGCAGCTCCCGGGGAGACAGGGTCAATGAGCAGTTCTTC

abundance: -
j_gene: TRBJ1-6
v_gene: TRBV5-6
d_gene: -
CDR3aa: CASSLEALYNSPLHF
CDR3nt: TGTGCCAGCAGCTTGGAGGCACTTTATAATTCACCCCTCCACTTT

abundance: -
j_gene: TRBJ2-1
v_gene: TRBV19
d_gene: TRBD2
CDR3aa: CASSMTSPYNEQFF
CDR3nt: TGTGCCAGTAGTATGACTAGCCCCTACAATGAGCAGTTCTTC

abundance: -
j_gene: TRBJ2-3
v_gene: TRBV4-1
d_gene: -
CDR3aa: CASSQDRTDTQYF
CDR3nt: TGCGCCAGCAGCCAAGATCGCACAGATACGCAGTATTTT

abundance: -
j_gene: TRBJ2-3
v_gene: TRBV2
d_gene: TRBD2
CDR3aa: CASRRGGDPTDTQYF
CDR3nt: TGTGCCAGCAGACGGGGGGGCGACCCCACAGATACGCAGTATTTT

abundance: -
j_gene: TRBJ1-6
v_gene: TRBV6-1
d_gene: -
CDR3aa: CASSAMPTDHFSSYNSPLHF
CDR3nt: TGTGCCAGCAGTGCAATGCCGACCGATCACTTTAGCTCCTATAATTCACCCCTCCACTTT

abundance: -
j_gene: TRBJ1-2
v_gene: TRBV28
d_gene: TRBD1
CDR3aa: CASSLRGGRTGSYGYTF
CDR3nt: TGTGCCAGCAGTTTACGAGGGGGGAGGACAGGGAGCTATGGCTACACCTTC

abundance: -
j_gene: TRBJ2-2
v_gene: TRBV7-7
d_gene: -
CDR3aa: CASSLVDTGELFF
CDR3nt: TGTGCTAGCAGCTTAGTAGACACCGGGGAGCTGTTTTTT

abundance: once
j_gene: TRBJ2-5
v_gene: TRBV10-1
d_gene: TRBD2
CDR3aa: CASSSSGGQETQYF
CDR3nt: TGCGCCAGCAGTTCTAGCGGGGGCCAAGAGACCCAGTACTTC

abundance: many
j_gene: TRBJ2-2
v_gene: TRBV18
d_gene: TRBD1
CDR3aa: CASSPTRDRNTGELFF
CDR3nt: TGTGCCAGCTCACCAACCCGGGACAGGAACACCGGGGAGCTGTTTTTT

abundance: -
j_gene: TRBJ2-3
v_gene: TRBV3-1/TRBV3-2
d_gene: TRBD2
CDR3aa: CASSQVGLAGELRGPDTQYF
CDR3nt: TGTGCCAGCAGCCAAGTTGGACTAGCGGGAGAGCTTAGGGGCCCAGATACGCAGTATTTT

abundance: -
j_gene: TRBJ2-3
v_gene: TRBV4-2
d_gene: -
CDR3aa: CASSQETGWGPALYTDTQYF
CDR3nt: TGTGCCAGCAGCCAAGAGACCGGGTGGGGACCCGCACTTTACACAGATACGCAGTATTTT

abundance: -
j_gene: TRBJ2-1
v_gene: TRBV7-7
d_gene: TRBD2
CDR3aa: CASSLATSGGAGEQFF
CDR3nt: TGTGCCAGCAGCTTAGCGACTAGCGGGGGGGCGGGTGAGCAGTTCTTC

abundance: -
j_gene: TRBJ1-5
v_gene: TRBV5-8
d_gene: -
CDR3aa: CASSRGVRGQPQHF
CDR3nt: TGTGCCAGCAGTCGGGGGGTCCGGGGTCAGCCCCAGCATTTT

abundance: -
j_gene: TRBJ1-4
v_gene: TRBV27
d_gene: -
CDR3aa: CAREGPGPPNEKLFF
CDR3nt: TGTGCCAGAGAAGGACCGGGCCCACCTAATGAAAAACTGTTTTTT

abundance: once
j_gene: TRBJ2-3
v_gene: TRBV7-8
d_gene: -
CDR3aa: CASSLPGPEGGGDTQYF
CDR3nt: TGTGCCAGCAGCTTACCGGGCCCCGAAGGAGGGGGAGATACGCAGTATTTT

abundance: -
j_gene: TRBJ1-2
v_gene: TRBV30
d_gene: TRBD1
CDR3aa: CAWEFSSGTANYGYTF
CDR3nt: TGTGCCTGGGAATTCTCCTCCGGGACAGCTAACTATGGCTACACCTTC

abundance: -
j_gene: TRBJ1-5
v_gene: TRBV15
d_gene: -
CDR3aa: CATSEGNNQPQHF
CDR3nt: TGTGCCACCAGCGAAGGTAACAATCAGCCCCAGCATTTT